These T cell receptor beta chains were read from a single sample in a study of blood T cells in healthy people across ages. TCRdb analysed the 5' RACE reads with MiXCR anew, one entry per CDR3 protein. In the table there are 2 million or so distinct CDR3 sequences, approximately 50% of which are singletons. The material sequenced was blood. These receptor sequences come from a woman aged 35 to 49 in good health. Both conserved end residues are part of each CDR3. Each record gives: clone size, J gene, V gene, D gene, CDR3 DNA, CDR3 protein. D genes are given only for firm matches. Expanded clones are given a class, and other clones once, few, many or no size at all.

abundance: .; j_gene: TRBJ2-3; v_gene: TRBV2; d_gene: TRBD2; CDR3nt: TGTGCCAGCAGTGAACCGCCTAGCGGGGGTTTGGCTTGGGGCACAGATACGCAGTATTTT; CDR3aa: CASSEPPSGGLAWGTDTQYF
abundance: few; j_gene: TRBJ1-2; v_gene: TRBV28; d_gene: TRBD1; CDR3nt: TGTGCCAGCAGTCCCCTCGGACAGGGGTTTGATGGCTACACCTTC; CDR3aa: CASSPLGQGFDGYTF
abundance: once; j_gene: TRBJ1-5; v_gene: TRBV5-5; d_gene: .; CDR3nt: TGTGCCAGCAGCCATCTTAAGTCCGAACATCAGCCCCAGCATTTT; CDR3aa: CASSHLKSEHQPQHF
abundance: .; j_gene: TRBJ2-5; v_gene: TRBV24-1; d_gene: .; CDR3nt: TGTGCCACCAGTGACCCCTCGGCAGGTCAAGAGACCCAGTACTTC; CDR3aa: CATSDPSAGQETQYF
abundance: .; j_gene: TRBJ1-2; v_gene: TRBV2; d_gene: .; CDR3nt: TGTGCCAGCGGCCCTGGAGGGTCGGGAGACTATGGCTACACCTTC; CDR3aa: CASGPGGSGDYGYTF
abundance: .; j_gene: TRBJ2-3; v_gene: TRBV5-1; d_gene: TRBD1; CDR3nt: TGCGCCATCGGGACAGGGGAAGAGGGTACGCAGTATTTT; CDR3aa: CAIGTGEEGTQYF
abundance: .; j_gene: TRBJ2-3; v_gene: TRBV7-2; d_gene: .; CDR3nt: TGTGCCAGCAGCTTAGGGGGATGGGGGCCGCGGAATACGCAGTATTTT; CDR3aa: CASSLGGWGPRNTQYF
abundance: .; j_gene: TRBJ2-5; v_gene: TRBV24-1; d_gene: .; CDR3nt: TGTGCCGCCAGTGCTTTGGGCAGGGGCCCACAAGAGACCCAGTACTTC; CDR3aa: CAASALGRGPQETQYF
abundance: .; j_gene: TRBJ2-2; v_gene: TRBV25-1; d_gene: TRBD1; CDR3nt: TGTGCCAGCAGTGTTTCAGGGGGCACCGGGGAGCTGTTTTTT; CDR3aa: CASSVSGGTGELFF
abundance: .; j_gene: TRBJ1-2; v_gene: TRBV4-1; d_gene: .; CDR3nt: TGCGCCAGCAGCCAAGTTCAGCAAGATGGCTACACCTTC; CDR3aa: CASSQVQQDGYTF
abundance: .; j_gene: TRBJ1-4; v_gene: TRBV29-1; d_gene: TRBD1; CDR3nt: TGCAGCGTTGGACGGACAGGGGATGGAAAACTGTTTTTT; CDR3aa: CSVGRTGDGKLFF
abundance: few; j_gene: TRBJ2-3; v_gene: TRBV24-1; d_gene: .; CDR3nt: TGTGCCACCAGTGAAGGCGGCAGCACAGATACGCAGTATTTT; CDR3aa: CATSEGGSTDTQYF
abundance: once; j_gene: TRBJ1-2; v_gene: TRBV20-1; d_gene: TRBD1; CDR3nt: TGCAGTGCTAGGGGGGGCAGGGGGACCTATGGCTACACCTTC; CDR3aa: CSARGGRGTYGYTF
abundance: once; j_gene: TRBJ2-5; v_gene: TRBV5-1; d_gene: .; CDR3nt: TGCGCCAGCAGCTTGGAGAGTGAGGAGACCCAGTACTTC; CDR3aa: CASSLESEETQYF
abundance: many; j_gene: TRBJ2-1; v_gene: TRBV5-1; d_gene: .; CDR3nt: TGCGCCAGCAGCGCAACAGGAGGCCATGAGCAGTTCTTC; CDR3aa: CASSATGGHEQFF
abundance: once; j_gene: TRBJ2-5; v_gene: TRBV7-2; d_gene: .; CDR3nt: TGTGCCAGCAGCTTGGCCCCCAGGACCCAGTACTTC; CDR3aa: CASSLAPRTQYF
abundance: once; j_gene: TRBJ2-7; v_gene: TRBV28; d_gene: .; CDR3nt: TGTGCCAGCAGTTCAGGGGCCATTACAACCTACGAGCAGTACTTC; CDR3aa: CASSSGAITTYEQYF
abundance: .; j_gene: TRBJ2-7; v_gene: TRBV28; d_gene: .; CDR3nt: TGTGCCAGCAGCCCCGACGAAGTCACTAGGTACTTC; CDR3aa: CASSPDEVTRYF
abundance: .; j_gene: TRBJ1-2; v_gene: TRBV5-4; d_gene: TRBD1; CDR3nt: TGTGCCAGCAGCCAAGGGAGGGGGCCCGGCTGCACCTTC; CDR3aa: CASSQGRGPGCTF
abundance: .; j_gene: TRBJ2-5; v_gene: TRBV27; d_gene: .; CDR3nt: TGTGCCAGCAGTCAACTCCCCCGGGAGACCCAGTACTTC; CDR3aa: CASSQLPRETQYF
abundance: few; j_gene: TRBJ2-5; v_gene: TRBV6-6; d_gene: .; CDR3nt: TGTGCCAGCAGATCACTTTCTCGGGGCCAAGAGACCCAGTACTTC; CDR3aa: CASRSLSRGQETQYF
abundance: few; j_gene: TRBJ2-7; v_gene: TRBV10-2; d_gene: TRBD1; CDR3nt: TGCGCCAGCAATAGCGGACAGGGCTACGAGCAGTACTTC; CDR3aa: CASNSGQGYEQYF
abundance: .; j_gene: TRBJ2-1; v_gene: TRBV6-6; d_gene: TRBD1; CDR3nt: TGTGCCAGCAGTTACTCCCAGGGGGCTTACAATGAGCAGTTCTTC; CDR3aa: CASSYSQGAYNEQFF